Following are 3 T cell receptor beta chains from one sample sequenced in a study of blood T cell repertoires in COVID-19. Sequencing was performed with immunoSEQ multiplex PCR; in TCRdb, only in-frame clones are kept and a portion is missing. The sample lists around 180,000 clones, roughly three quarters seen once, with about a sixth in the top ten. The specimen sequenced was PBMCs or T cells enriched from blood (not recorded which). The receptors come from a woman aged 45-59 years with acute COVID-19.

The chain uses TRBV10-3 and TRBJ2-3, with a tentative D call TRBD2 (6 bases). V lost 6 bases to trimming and J lost 1 base, with 23 bases between them. Germline V lookup: CDR1 ENHRY, CDR2 SYGVKD. The CDR3 sequence is 18 residues long. CDR3 residues: CAIRPPGTGGAGTDTQYF. The CDR3 DNA reads as TGTGCCATCAGGCCCCCGGGGACCGGAGGGGCTGGCACAGATACGCAGTATTTT.

This sequence joins TRBV19 and TRBJ2-7, with D possibly matching TRBD1 (8 bases). This CDR3 contains 12 residues. In germline, CDR1 is LNHDA, CDR2 SQIVND (reference sequence). The V end lost 11 bases, the J end lost 2 bases, and 13 bases lay between the germline ends. The CDR3 protein is CAGRDRPYEQYV. The CDR3 DNA is TGTGCCGGGAGGGACAGGCCCTACGAGCAGTACGTC.

The chain has TRBV12-5 and TRBJ2-7; perhaps TRBD1 as D (6 bases). The germline V and J ends were trimmed by 10 bases and 3 bases, with 16 bases remaining between them. CDR3 size: 13 residues. Germline CDR1 and CDR2: LGHNT and FRNRAP. The CDR3 DNA is TGTGCTAAAGGGGACACTATACTCTACGAGCAGTACGTC. Its protein product is CAKGDTILYEQYV.